This record looks at one TCR beta chain sequence and its context. Its antigen is currently unknown. From germline, CDR1 is MNHEY and CDR2 SMNVEV (reference sequence). Trimming left V 6 bases short and J 8 bases short, with 11 bases between. The CDR3 contains 12 residues. The PCR had 60 Vbeta and 13 Jbeta primers. As originally analysed: An analysis performed later counted 60 million to 90 million unique TCR beta chains (roughly 10 million of them shared). Generated by immunoSEQ multiplex PCR, the TCRdb table keeps only in-frame clones and is missing some. V, J and clone size derive from that table, while D and trimming were established from the DNA sequence. The repertoire has about 140,000 clones, roughly 77% of them found once; the top ten carry approximately 1.6%. These data originate in a study of cytomegalovirus exposure and HLA in healthy donors. Overall study results and limits: Presence/absence results assume similar sequencing depth per donor, which may not hold.

The sequenced sample consisted of PBMCs. This chain links TRBV27 with TRBJ2-4; weak D call: TRBD2 (5 bases). This clonotype originated in a woman aged 25 to 45 in good health and CMV-seronegative. CDR3 coding DNA: TGTGCCAGCAGCCCGCGGCGGGACATTCAGTACTTC. Its protein is CASSPRRDIQYF.